Below, 6 T cell receptor beta chains from the same sample are listed, as sequenced in a study of early T cells in non-severe SARS-CoV-2 infection. Via MiXCR, TCRdb re-called the 5' RACE reads, giving one row per CDR3 protein. The sample yields around 70,000 distinct CDR3 sequences, 10% to 15% seen once. Source material: whole blood. The receptors originated from an adult who was a healthcare worker with PCR-confirmed SARS-CoV-2 infection or an uninfected control (not recorded which).

This clonotype was picked up many times. The genes are TRBV24-1 and TRBJ2-1; TRBD1 might be the D (6 bases). Looked up from germline, CDR1 is KGHDR and CDR2 is SFDVKD. V was trimmed by 3 bases and J by 0 bases, leaving 20 bases between them. The CDR3 totals 19 residues. The CDR3 DNA is TGTGCCACCAGTGATCCAGGGGATAATCGGAGAAGCTCCTACAATGAGCAGTTCTTC. Encoded protein: CATSDPGDNRRSSYNEQFF.

Only a few counts were recorded for this clonotype. This chain connects TRBV5-1 to TRBJ2-5; D perhaps matches TRBD1 (5 bases). This CDR3 is 14 amino acids long. Germline loops: CDR1 SGHRS, CDR2 YFSETQ. The V gene lost 4 bases and the J gene lost 3 bases, with 13 bases spanning the gap. The CDR3 DNA reads TGCGCCAGCAGCCCGCTCCTAGGGGAAGAGACCCAGTACTTC. As protein: CASSPLLGEETQYF.

This clonotype showed up many times. The V and J genes are TRBV18 and TRBJ1-3, with D possibly matching TRBD1 (6 bases). Per the germline V gene, CDR1 is KGHSH and CDR2 is LQKENI. V dropped 0 bases and J dropped 0 bases, with 9 bases sitting between them. The CDR3 spans 16 residues. CDR3 protein: CASSPPSGASGNTIYF. The CDR3 region has the DNA TGTGCCAGCTCACCACCTTCGGGGGCCTCTGGAAACACCATATATTTT.

At least ten counts were recorded for this clonotype. The rearrangement uses TRBV10-3 and TRBJ2-7, with TRBD1 matching over 11 bases. Germline CDR1 and CDR2: ENHRY and SYGVKD. The trim removed 4 bases at V and 6 bases at J, leaving 2 bases unmatched. The CDR3 has 13 residues. This CDR3 reads CAISAGTGGEQYF. Written as DNA, the CDR3 is TGTGCCATCAGTGCCGGGACAGGGGGCGAGCAGTACTTC.

The DNA for the CDR3 is TGTGCCAGTAGTTCACACGGGACAGGAGGTGAAAAACTGTTTTTT. Translating gives CASSSHGTGGEKLFF. This chain connects TRBV19 to TRBJ1-4, with 8 bases fitting TRBD1. The CDR3 spans 15 residues. After removal of 5 bases from V and 7 bases from J, the junction contained 9 bases not matched to a gene. Germline V CDR1 and CDR2: LNHDA, SQIVND (reference sequence).

The rearrangement joins TRBV5-1 to TRBJ2-7, with D tentatively TRBD1 (6 bases). V shed 0 bases and J shed 2 bases, with 12 bases lying between them. The CDR3 is made up of 15 amino acids. The V gene's germline CDR1 is SGHRS and CDR2 YFSETQ. CDR3 bases: TGCGCCAGCAGCTTGGGGGTACAGGGCCCCTACGAGCAGTACTTC. Translating it yields CASSLGVQGPYEQYF.